This TCR beta chain was retrieved from a study of beta chain features in type 1 diabetes. At the level of the study: No patient-donor differences in age, gender, total cells or subset yield. Notes on the study in general: A PCR bias possibly favoring shorter templates would apply equally to patients and controls.

The V gene's germline CDR1 is SQVTM and CDR2 ANQGSEA. The CDR3 is 17 residues long. V gave up 3 bases and J gave up 0 bases; unmatched junction bases: 9. There are a few counts of this clone. Its antigen remains unidentified. Every donor provided one heparinised blood draw, which averaged approximately 100 mL. Reverse transcription of all isolated RNA meant that expressed TCRB transcripts were sequenced. There were 3.5 million or so reads on average in the naive, central memory and regulatory T cell samples. Here immunoSEQ multiplex PCR was the method, and the copy in TCRdb shows in-frame clones only, minus some. The table has 200,000 to 250,000 clones, 68% seen once.

The sequenced sample was naive CD4+ T cells from blood. This sequence originates from a man aged 25-45 years in good health. V is TRBV29-1 and J is TRBJ2-7; the match to TRBD1 covers 12 bases. CDR3 sequence: CSVETPRDRGPSYEQYF. CDR3 nucleotides: TGCAGCGTTGAGACGCCTCGGGACAGGGGGCCCTCCTACGAGCAGTACTTC.